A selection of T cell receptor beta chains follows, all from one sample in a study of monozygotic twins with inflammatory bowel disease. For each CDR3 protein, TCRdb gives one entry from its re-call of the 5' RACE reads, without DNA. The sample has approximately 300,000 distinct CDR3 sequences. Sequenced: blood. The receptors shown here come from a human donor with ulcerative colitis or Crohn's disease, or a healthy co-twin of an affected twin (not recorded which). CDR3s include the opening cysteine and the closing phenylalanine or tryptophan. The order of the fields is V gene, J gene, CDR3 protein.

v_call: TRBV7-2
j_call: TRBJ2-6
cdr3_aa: CASSPRISGANVLTF

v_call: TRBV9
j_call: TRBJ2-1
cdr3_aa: CASSHGSISYNEQFF

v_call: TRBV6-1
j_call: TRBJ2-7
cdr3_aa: CASSVWGSEQYF

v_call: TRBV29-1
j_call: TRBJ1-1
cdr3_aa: CSVVHPSNTEAFF

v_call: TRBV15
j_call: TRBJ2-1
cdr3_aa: CATSSLKRYSYNEQFF

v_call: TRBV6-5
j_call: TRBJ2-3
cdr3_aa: CASNLRPAGLTDTQYF

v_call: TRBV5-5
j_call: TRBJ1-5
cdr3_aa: CASSLSGFQPQHF

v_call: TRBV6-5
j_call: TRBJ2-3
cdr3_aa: CASSNGLGGTDTQYF

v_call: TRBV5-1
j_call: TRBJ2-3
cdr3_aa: CASSLAGIPPDTQYF

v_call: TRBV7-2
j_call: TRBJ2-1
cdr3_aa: CASKKSGSSYNEQFF

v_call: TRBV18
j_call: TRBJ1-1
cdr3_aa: CASSPGRTGGGVNTEAFF

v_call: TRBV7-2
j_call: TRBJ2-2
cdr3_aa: CASILPGAGELFF

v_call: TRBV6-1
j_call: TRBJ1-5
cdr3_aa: CASRSGTTPNQPQHF

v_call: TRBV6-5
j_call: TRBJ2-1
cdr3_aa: CASSPGQGYYNEQFF

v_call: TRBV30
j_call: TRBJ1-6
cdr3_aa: CAWSRRGAYNSPLHF

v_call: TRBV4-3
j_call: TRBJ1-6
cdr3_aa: CASSRDSNSPLHF

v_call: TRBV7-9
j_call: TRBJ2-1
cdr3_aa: CASSEKPGLAVNEQFF

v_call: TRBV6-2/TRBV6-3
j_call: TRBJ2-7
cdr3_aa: CASRLWTGSVGGEQYF

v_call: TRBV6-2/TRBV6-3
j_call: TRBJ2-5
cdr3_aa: CASSYIGKYQETQYF

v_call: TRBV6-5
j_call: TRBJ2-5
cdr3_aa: CASSLAGGAETQYF

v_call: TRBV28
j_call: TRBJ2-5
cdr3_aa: CASRSDRTHQETQYF

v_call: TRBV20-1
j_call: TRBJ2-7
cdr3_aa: CSARGTADPSYEQYF

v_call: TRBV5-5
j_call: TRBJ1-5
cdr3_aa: CASKVMGEGTNQPQHF

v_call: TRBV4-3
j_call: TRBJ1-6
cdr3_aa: CASSQGGTASSGSPLHF

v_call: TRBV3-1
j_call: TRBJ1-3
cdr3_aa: CASSRRDGRGSGNTIYF